Each of the 24 T cell receptor beta chains below was sequenced from the same sample in a study of human T cells and chemical hapten exposure. TCRdb reprocessed the RACE reads via MiXCR and lists one record per CDR3 protein. The sample contains about 99,000 distinct CDR3 sequences, 9.5% to 15% of which appear only once. Time point given: patch test 1, 2 weeks after DPC sensitization. Stated treatment: therapeutic diphenylcyclopropenone sensitization with weekly scalp DPC. The sequencing here drew on whole blood, taken in connection with sensitization to the hapten diphenylcyclopropenone (DPC). These receptors came from a woman between 35 and 50 years old with alopecia areata. Some clones in this sample may be carry-over from other donors' samples.

The J gene is TRBJ1-4, the V gene TRBV4-3; weak D call: TRBD1 (5 bases). V lost 4 bases to trimming and J lost 0 bases, with 18 bases between them. Germline V gene sequence: CDR1 LGHNA, CDR2 YSLEER. The CDR3 runs 18 residues. In DNA, the CDR3 is TGCGCCAGCAGCCCCACCCTCGGGACCACCGCAACTAATGAAAAACTGTTTTTT. It translates to CASSPTLGTTATNEKLFF.

This clonotype was counted a few times. The chain has TRBV14 and TRBJ2-7; unclear D gene. The CDR3 consists of 15 residues. CDR1 is SGHDN and CDR2 is FVKESK in the germline V gene. The V end lost 1 base, the J end lost 3 bases, and 13 bases lay between the germline ends. DNA for the CDR3: TGTGCCAGCAGCCAAGGAATAGTCTCGCTCTACGAGCAGTACTTC. It yields the protein CASSQGIVSLYEQYF.

This chain uses TRBV13 with TRBJ2-1, with D unresolved. Germline values: CDR1 PRHDT, CDR2 FYEKMQ (reference sequence). The CDR3 totals 14 residues. Deletions cut 3 bases from V and 8 bases from J, with 14 bases between. The CDR3 sequence: CASSLAYSVYEQFF. Written as DNA, the CDR3 is TGTGCCAGCAGCTTGGCGTACTCGGTCTATGAGCAGTTCTTC.

This clonotype was seen repeatedly, ten times or more. The V gene is TRBV5-5, the J gene TRBJ2-5, with D perhaps being TRBD1 or TRBD2 (6 bases each). Germline V lookup: CDR1 SGHKS, CDR2 YYEKEE (reference sequence). There are 14 residues in the CDR3. V was pared by 0 bases and J by 5 bases, with 11 bases between. CDR3 nucleotide sequence: TGTGCCAGCAGCTTGGCTCAGGGGAGGGAGACCCAGTACTTC. Translated: CASSLAQGRETQYF.

The CDR3 DNA is TGTGCCAGCAGCCCGGGCCCCGGCAGGGACATCTCCTACAATGAGCAGTTCTTC. Protein product: CASSPGPGRDISYNEQFF. The chain uses TRBV28 and TRBJ2-1; D possibly corresponds to TRBD1 (6 bases). Germline CDR1 reads MDHEN; CDR2 reads SYDVKM. This CDR3 region has 18 residues. The V gene lost 6 bases and the J gene lost 0 bases, with 21 bases spanning the gap.

In this sample, this clonotype turned up many times. The V and J genes are TRBV6-5 and TRBJ1-1; no clear D. Per the germline V gene, CDR1 is MNHEY and CDR2 is SVGAGI. V was trimmed by 0 bases and J by 2 bases, leaving 1 base between them. This CDR3 contains 12 residues. CDR3 region: CASSYSNTEAFF. CDR3 DNA sequence: TGTGCCAGCAGTTACTCCAACACTGAAGCTTTCTTT.

The V and J genes are TRBV4-1 and TRBJ2-1; D not certain. The germline V gene encodes CDR1 MGHRA and CDR2 YSYEKL. Trimming took off 3 bases at V and 8 bases at J, with 14 bases between the two ends. The CDR3 covers 14 residues. This chain's CDR3 is CASSHYGRTHEQFF. As DNA, the CDR3 is TGCGCCAGCAGCCACTACGGCCGAACCCATGAGCAGTTCTTC.

In this sample, this clonotype turned up many times. V and J are TRBV16 and TRBJ1-2; a possible D gene is TRBD1 (5 bases). This CDR3 comprises 14 residues. Germline CDR1 is KGHSY and CDR2 is FQNENV. V dropped 5 bases and J dropped 2 bases, with 12 bases sitting between them. The CDR3 is CASSYGTVNYGYTF. CDR3 nucleotide sequence: TGTGCCAGCAGCTACGGGACCGTAAACTATGGCTACACCTTC.

This clonotype was found a few times. The chain joins TRBV28 to TRBJ2-7, with D possibly TRBD2 on 6 matching bases. The CDR3 contains 15 residues. In germline, CDR1 is MDHEN, CDR2 SYDVKM. Trimming shortened V by 2 bases and J by 1 base, and 12 bases separated the two germline ends. The chain's CDR3 is CASSLAGSLSYEQYF. CDR3 coding DNA: TGTGCCAGCAGTTTAGCGGGGTCCCTTTCCTACGAGCAGTACTTC.

V usage is TRBV20-1 and J usage is TRBJ2-7, with D possibly TRBD1 on 6 matching bases. Trimming removed 1 base from V and 0 bases from J, with 16 bases in between. This CDR3 contains 16 residues. Looked up from germline, CDR1 is DFQATT and CDR2 is SNEGSKA (reference sequence). CDR3 sequence reads: CSARGVVRGSSYEQYF. In DNA, the CDR3 is TGCAGTGCTAGAGGTGTTGTCAGGGGAAGCTCCTACGAGCAGTACTTC.

This clonotype occurred a few times. The chain combines TRBV9 with TRBJ2-7, with 7 nucleotides matching TRBD2. This CDR3 comprises 13 residues. V was pared by 0 bases and J by 3 bases, with 0 bases of the junction left unmatched. Germline-derived CDR1 and CDR2 are SGDLS and YYNGEE. This chain's CDR3 is CASSVGGSYEQYF. CDR3 nucleotides: TGTGCCAGCAGCGTAGGCGGGAGCTACGAGCAGTACTTC. Complete variable domain (other parts from reference TRBV9 and TRBJ2-7): DSGVTQTPKHLITATGQRVTLRCSPRSGDLSVYWYQQSLDQGLQFLIQYYNGEERAKGNILERFSAQQFPDLHSELNLSSLELGDSALYFCASSVGGSYEQYFGPGTRLTVT.

Concerning this clonotype itself: At one end, the junction sequence differs from germline, possibly due to a read error. J is TRBJ1-4 and V is TRBV7-7; TRBD1 might be the D (5 bases). CDR3 length: 15 residues. Germline values: CDR1 SSHAT, CDR2 FNYEAQ (reference sequence). CDR3 sequence: CASSLGVDPGEKLFF. As DNA, the CDR3 is TGTGCTAGCAGCTTAGGGGTAGACCCGGGTGAAAAACTGTTTTTT.

The chain carries TRBV27 and TRBJ2-1; TRBD1 matches at 9 bases. The length of the CDR3 is 15 residues. The germline gives CDR1 MNHEY, CDR2 SMNVEV (reference sequence). With V trimmed by 3 bases and J by 8 bases, 8 bases remained unmatched. The CDR3 DNA is TGTGCCAGCAGTTTGACCGGGACAGGGTTCTATGAGCAGTTCTTC. Amino acid sequence: CASSLTGTGFYEQFF.

This clonotype was seen at least ten times. The V and J genes are TRBV4-2 and TRBJ2-7; D gene ambiguous. Germline-derived CDR1 and CDR2 are LGHNA and YNFKEQ. The CDR3 covers 13 residues. V lost 3 bases to trimming and J lost 4 bases, with 10 bases between them. CDR3 in amino acids: CASSHNGPYEQYF. CDR3 bases: TGTGCCAGCAGCCATAACGGACCGTACGAGCAGTACTTC.

Concerning this clonotype itself: A far larger clone differs by one base, so this is likely a read error. The V call is TRBV9, the J call TRBJ2-7, with 8 bases fitting TRBD2. This CDR3 contains 14 residues. With V trimmed by 4 bases and J by 2 bases, 5 bases remained unmatched. Germline CDR1 is SGDLS and CDR2 is YYNGEE. CDR3 region: CASSFSGNPYEQYF. The CDR3, as DNA: TGTGCCAGCAGCTTTAGCGGGAACCCCTACGAGCAGTACTTC.

At least ten counts were recorded for this clonotype. The chain uses TRBV6-2 or TRBV6-3 and TRBJ2-7; 11 bases map to TRBD2. Germline CDR1 and CDR2: MNHEY and SVGEGT. V trimming: 8 bases; J trimming: 4 bases; junction bases outside the gene matches: 7. The CDR3 spans 14 residues. CDR3 sequence reads: CASALAGGLYEQYF. CDR3 sequence (DNA): TGTGCCAGCGCGCTAGCGGGAGGTCTATACGAGCAGTACTTC.

There are many counts of this clonotype. The chain couples TRBV27 to TRBJ2-7; D might be TRBD1 (6 bases). Germline CDR1 MNHEY, CDR2 SMNVEV (reference sequence). The CDR3 is 14 amino acids. Trimming removed 5 bases from V and 5 bases from J, with 16 bases in between. The CDR3 here is CASSISLRGDEQYF. In DNA, the CDR3 is TGTGCCAGCAGTATCTCCCTCAGGGGAGACGAGCAGTACTTC.

This chain connects TRBV12-3 or TRBV12-4 to TRBJ1-4, with D possibly being TRBD1 (5 bases). The CDR3 loop spans 15 amino acids. Trimming removed 6 bases at V and 2 bases at J, with 13 bases between. CDR3 in DNA: TGTGCCAGCAGCGCAAGTGGGGGGACTAATGAAAAACTGTTTTTT. This gives the protein CASSASGGTNEKLFF.

The genes are TRBV29-1 and TRBJ2-1; 9 bases line up with TRBD2. CDR1 is SQVTM, CDR2 ANQGSEA, per germline. With 3 bases clipped from V and 4 bases from J, the junction kept 4 bases outside the gene matches. CDR3 length: 14 amino acids. The CDR3 sequence is CSVELLAGYNEQFF. CDR3 nucleotides: TGCAGCGTTGAGTTGCTAGCGGGATACAATGAGCAGTTCTTC.

The V and J genes are TRBV28 and TRBJ2-7; the match to TRBD2 covers 7 bases. Germline CDR1 MDHEN, CDR2 SYDVKM. V was clipped by 7 bases and J by 0 bases; unmatched bases: 3. The length of the CDR3 is 13 residues. CDR3 residues: CASTSGVSYEQYF. The CDR3 DNA is TGTGCCAGCACGAGCGGGGTCTCCTACGAGCAGTACTTC.

In this sample, this clonotype turned up a few times. The chain is built from TRBV12-3 or TRBV12-4 and TRBJ1-4; possibly TRBD1 for D (5 bases). V was pared by 4 bases and J by 7 bases, with 13 bases between. The CDR3 is 14 amino acids. The CDR3 DNA is TGTGCCAGCAGTTACGGGGCTACGGCTGAAAAACTGTTTTTT. Translation: CASSYGATAEKLFF.

The chain recombines TRBV2 with TRBJ1-5; TRBD1 agrees at 8 bases. The trim removed 8 bases at V and 6 bases at J, leaving 9 bases unmatched. The length of the CDR3 is 14 residues. CDR1 is SNHLY, CDR2 FYNNEI, per germline. CDR3 sequence: CASEADRGFQPQHF. DNA for the CDR3: TGTGCCAGCGAGGCAGACAGGGGCTTTCAGCCCCAGCATTTT. The full variable domain, rest sourced from reference TRBV2 and TRBJ1-5, is EPEVTQTPSHQVTQMGQEVILRCVPISNHLYFYWYRQILGQKVEFLVSFYNNEISEKSEIFDDQFSVERPDGSNFTLKIRSTKLEDSAMYFCASEADRGFQPQHFGDGTRLSIL.

The table lists this clonotype with a few counts. The chain uses TRBV4-1 and TRBJ2-7, with TRBD2 matching over 15 bases. Germline V lookup: CDR1 MGHRA, CDR2 YSYEKL. The V gene end was trimmed by 4 bases and the J gene end by 6 bases; junction bases not matched to a gene: 13. The CDR3 has 18 amino acids. The DNA of the CDR3 is TGCGCCAGCAGCCTCCCCCGCGGGACTAGCGGGAGGTCGTCCGAGCAGTACTTC. Its translation: CASSLPRGTSGRSSEQYF.

The V and J genes are TRBV4-2 and TRBJ2-7; weak D call: TRBD2 (5 bases). The germline V gene has CDR1 LGHNA and CDR2 YNFKEQ. V lost 5 bases and J lost 6, with 26 bases in between. The CDR3 contains 17 residues. The DNA of the CDR3 is TGTGCCAGCAGCTCTCGCGAGGGAACGAGAGGGCCGGCCGAGCAGTACTTC. This codes for CASSSREGTRGPAEQYF.